These 4 T cell receptor beta chains came from one sample sequenced in a study of radiotherapy plus CTLA-4 blockade in lung cancer. TCRdb keeps only in-frame clones here, not all; method: immunoSEQ multiplex PCR. This table holds tens of thousands of clones, around 90% found once. The source was peripheral blood, collected from a patient treated with radiotherapy plus ipilimumab. The receptors shown here come from a human donor with non-small cell lung cancer that progressed on radiotherapy plus ipilimumab.

The J gene is TRBJ2-5, the V gene TRBV5-8, with TRBD2 matching 11 bases. Germline CDR1 and CDR2: SGHTS and YDEGEE. The trim removed 4 bases at V and 4 bases at J, leaving 3 bases unmatched. The CDR3 length is 14 residues. The CDR3 loop reads CASSGGTSGETQYF. As DNA, the CDR3 is TGTGCCAGCAGCGGCGGGACTAGCGGAGAGACCCAGTACTTC.

J is TRBJ2-3 and V is TRBV9, with 10 bases that match TRBD2. Germline V gene lookup returns CDR1 SGDLS and CDR2 YYNGEE. The V and J ends lost 4 bases and 6 bases, in that order; junction bases with no gene match: 5. CDR3 length: 14 residues. The DNA of the CDR3 is TGTGCCAGCAGCCCTAGCGGGAGAACGGATACGCAGTATTTT. Translating it yields CASSPSGRTDTQYF.

This clone appeared a few times. The V gene is TRBV5-1, the J gene TRBJ1-2, with a weak D call TRBD1 (5 bases). The CDR3 extends over 14 amino acids. Trimming took off 0 bases at V and 3 bases at J, with 9 bases between the two ends. The germline gives CDR1 SGHRS, CDR2 YFSETQ. CDR3 in DNA: TGCGCCAGCAGCTTGGATCGGGGGGACTATGGCTACACCTTC. Translated, it gives CASSLDRGDYGYTF.

This rearrangement joins TRBV29-1 to TRBJ2-5; TRBD2 matches at 9 bases. Germline V lookup: CDR1 SQVTM, CDR2 ANQGSEA. The V segment lost 1 base and the J segment 8 bases; nucleotides outside the gene matches: 2. The CDR3 consists of 12 residues. CDR3 sequence reads: CSVEVSGRTQYF. The CDR3, as DNA: TGCAGCGTTGAAGTTAGCGGGAGAACCCAGTACTTC.